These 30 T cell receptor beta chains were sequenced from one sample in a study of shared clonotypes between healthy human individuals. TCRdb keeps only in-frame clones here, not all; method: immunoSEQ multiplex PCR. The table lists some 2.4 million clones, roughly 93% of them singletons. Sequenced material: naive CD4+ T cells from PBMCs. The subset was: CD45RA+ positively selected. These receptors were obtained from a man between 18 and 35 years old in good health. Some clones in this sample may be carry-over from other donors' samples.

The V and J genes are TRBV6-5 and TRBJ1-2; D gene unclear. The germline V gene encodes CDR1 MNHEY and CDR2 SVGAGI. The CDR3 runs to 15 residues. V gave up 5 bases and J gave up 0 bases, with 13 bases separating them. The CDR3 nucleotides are TGTGCCAGCAGTAACACGCTCCCTTCTAACTATGGCTACACCTTC. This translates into CASSNTLPSNYGYTF.

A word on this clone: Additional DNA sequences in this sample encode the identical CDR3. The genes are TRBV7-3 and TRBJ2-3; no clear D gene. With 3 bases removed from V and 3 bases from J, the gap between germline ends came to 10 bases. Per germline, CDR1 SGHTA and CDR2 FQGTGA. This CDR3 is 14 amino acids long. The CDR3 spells CASSLGSRTDTQYF. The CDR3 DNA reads TGTGCCAGCAGCTTGGGCTCGCGGACAGATACGCAGTATTTT.

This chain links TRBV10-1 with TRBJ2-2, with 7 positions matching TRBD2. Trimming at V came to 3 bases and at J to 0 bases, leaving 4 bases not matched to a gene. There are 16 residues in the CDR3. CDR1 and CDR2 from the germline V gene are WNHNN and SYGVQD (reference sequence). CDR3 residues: CASSDLSGTNTGELFF. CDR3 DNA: TGCGCCAGCAGTGATCTGAGCGGGACGAACACCGGGGAGCTGTTTTTT.

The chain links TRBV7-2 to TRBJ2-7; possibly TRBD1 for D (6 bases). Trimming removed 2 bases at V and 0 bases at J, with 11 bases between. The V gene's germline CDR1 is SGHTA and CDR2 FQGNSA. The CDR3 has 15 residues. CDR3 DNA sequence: TGTGCCAGCAGCTTACAGGGGTCATCCTCCTACGAGCAGTACTTC. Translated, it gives CASSLQGSSSYEQYF.

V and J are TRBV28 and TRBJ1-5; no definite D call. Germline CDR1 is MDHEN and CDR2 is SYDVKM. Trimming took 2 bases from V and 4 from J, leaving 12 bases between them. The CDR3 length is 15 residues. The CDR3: CASSLASLGNQPQHF. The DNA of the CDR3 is TGTGCCAGCAGTTTAGCGTCCCTGGGGAATCAGCCCCAGCATTTT.

The CDR3 spells CASRHTSGILFETQYF. CDR3 coding DNA: TGTGCCAGCAGGCACACTAGCGGGATATTGTTTGAGACCCAGTACTTC. The rearrangement joins TRBV4-2 to TRBJ2-5, with 10 nucleotides matching TRBD2. The J segment lost 5 bases and the V segment lost 6 bases, leaving 12 bases of the junction unmatched. CDR1 is LGHNA and CDR2 is YNFKEQ in the germline V gene. This CDR3 has 16 residues.

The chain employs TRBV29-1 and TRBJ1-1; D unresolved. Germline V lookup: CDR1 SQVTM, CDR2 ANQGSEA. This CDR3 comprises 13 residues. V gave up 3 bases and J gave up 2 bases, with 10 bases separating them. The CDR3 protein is CSVDRYTNTEAFF. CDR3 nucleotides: TGCAGCGTTGATAGGTATACCAACACTGAAGCTTTCTTT.

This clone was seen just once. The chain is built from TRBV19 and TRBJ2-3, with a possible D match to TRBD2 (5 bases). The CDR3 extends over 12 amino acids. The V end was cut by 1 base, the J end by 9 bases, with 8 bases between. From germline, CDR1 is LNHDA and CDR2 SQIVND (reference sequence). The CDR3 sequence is CASSIVGGTQYF. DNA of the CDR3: TGTGCCAGTAGTATAGTAGGCGGGACGCAGTATTTT.

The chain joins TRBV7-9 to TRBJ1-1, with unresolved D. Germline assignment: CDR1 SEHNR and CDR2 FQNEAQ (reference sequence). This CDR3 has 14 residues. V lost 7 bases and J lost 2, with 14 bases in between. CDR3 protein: CASTEAAHNTEAFF. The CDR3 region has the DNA TGTGCCAGCACGGAGGCTGCTCATAACACTGAAGCTTTCTTT.

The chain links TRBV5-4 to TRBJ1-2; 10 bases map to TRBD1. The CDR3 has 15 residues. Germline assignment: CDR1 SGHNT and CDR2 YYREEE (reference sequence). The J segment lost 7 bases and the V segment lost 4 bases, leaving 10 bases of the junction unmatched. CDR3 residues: CASSTRPGQGTGYTF. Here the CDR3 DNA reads TGTGCCAGCAGCACAAGGCCGGGACAGGGGACTGGCTACACCTTC.

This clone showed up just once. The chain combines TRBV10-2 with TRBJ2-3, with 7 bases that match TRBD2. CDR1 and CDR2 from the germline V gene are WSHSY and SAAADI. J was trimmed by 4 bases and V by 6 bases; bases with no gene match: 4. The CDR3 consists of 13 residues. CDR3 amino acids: CASRRTRSDTQYF. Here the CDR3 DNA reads TGCGCCAGCAGGAGGACTAGGTCAGATACGCAGTATTTT.

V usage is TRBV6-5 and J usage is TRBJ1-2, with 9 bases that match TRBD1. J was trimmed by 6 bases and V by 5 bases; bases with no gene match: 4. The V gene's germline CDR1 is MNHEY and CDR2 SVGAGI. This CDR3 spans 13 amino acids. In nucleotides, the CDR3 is TGTGCCAGCAGTCCACAGGGGGCAGATGGCTACACCTTC. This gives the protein CASSPQGADGYTF.

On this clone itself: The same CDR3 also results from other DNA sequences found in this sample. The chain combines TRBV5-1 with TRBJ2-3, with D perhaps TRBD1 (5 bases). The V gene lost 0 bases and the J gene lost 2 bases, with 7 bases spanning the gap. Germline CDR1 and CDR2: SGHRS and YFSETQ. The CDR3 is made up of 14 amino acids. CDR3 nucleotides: TGCGCCAGCAGCTTGGCAGGGCTCACAGATACGCAGTATTTT. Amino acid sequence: CASSLAGLTDTQYF.

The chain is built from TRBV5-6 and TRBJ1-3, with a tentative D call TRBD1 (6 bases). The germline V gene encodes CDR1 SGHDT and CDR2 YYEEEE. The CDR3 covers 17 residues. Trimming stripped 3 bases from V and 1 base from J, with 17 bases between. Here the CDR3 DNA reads TGTGCCAGCAGCTCCGCAACTGGGGGGGCGTCTGGAAACACCATATATTTT. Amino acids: CASSSATGGASGNTIYF.

CDR3 residues: CASSDSAGSYNEQFF. The CDR3 region has the DNA TGTGCCAGCAGTGACTCGGCGGGGTCCTACAATGAGCAGTTCTTC. V gene TRBV6-4 combines with J gene TRBJ2-1; tentative D call: TRBD2 (6 bases). Between the trimmed V and J ends, which lost 0 bases and 1 base, there was a span of 7 bases. Germline CDR1 reads MRHNA; CDR2 reads SNTAGT. The CDR3 is 15 amino acids.

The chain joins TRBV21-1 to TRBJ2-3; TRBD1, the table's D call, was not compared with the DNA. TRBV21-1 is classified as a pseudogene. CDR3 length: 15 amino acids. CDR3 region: CANPPPMTRGDTQYF. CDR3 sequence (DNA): TGTGCCAACCCACCCCCCATGACAAGGGGAGATACGCAGTATTTT.

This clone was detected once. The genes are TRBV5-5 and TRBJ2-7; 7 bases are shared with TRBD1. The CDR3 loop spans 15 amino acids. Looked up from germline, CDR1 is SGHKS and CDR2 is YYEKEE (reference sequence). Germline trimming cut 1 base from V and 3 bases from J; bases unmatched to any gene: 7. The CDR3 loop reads CASSLLAGGIYEQYF. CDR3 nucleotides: TGTGCCAGCAGCTTGTTGGCAGGGGGTATCTACGAGCAGTACTTC.

The CDR3 DNA sequence: TGTGCCAGCAGCTCCCTTCAGGGGGGCGCTTCTCTGTCGGATACGCAGTATTTT. It translates to CASSSLQGGASLSDTQYF. V and J are TRBV5-6 and TRBJ2-3; perhaps TRBD1 as D (7 bases). The CDR3 length is 18 residues. Per germline, CDR1 SGHDT and CDR2 YYEEEE. Deletions cut 3 bases from V and 6 bases from J, with 26 bases between.

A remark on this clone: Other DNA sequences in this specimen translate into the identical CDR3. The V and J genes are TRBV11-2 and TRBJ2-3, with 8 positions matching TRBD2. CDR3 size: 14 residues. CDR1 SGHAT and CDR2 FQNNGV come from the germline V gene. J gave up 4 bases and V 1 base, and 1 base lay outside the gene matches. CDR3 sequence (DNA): TGTGCCAGCAGCTTAGGCGGGGGGCCAGATACGCAGTATTTT. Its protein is CASSLGGGPDTQYF.

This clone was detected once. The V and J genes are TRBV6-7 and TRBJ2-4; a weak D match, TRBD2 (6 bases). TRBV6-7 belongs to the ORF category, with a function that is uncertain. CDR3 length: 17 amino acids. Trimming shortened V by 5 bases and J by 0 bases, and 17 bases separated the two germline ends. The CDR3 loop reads CASSDLLSGLAKNIQYF. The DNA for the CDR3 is TGTGCCAGCAGTGACCTCCTTAGCGGTCTAGCCAAAAACATTCAGTACTTC.

CDR3 nucleotide sequence: TGTGCCAGCCGAGGTCCACCAGATTATTATAGCAATCAGCCCCAGCATTTT. Protein sequence: CASRGPPDYYSNQPQHF. The rearrangement joins TRBV28 to TRBJ1-5, with D unresolved. The CDR3 is 17 residues long. Germline-derived CDR1 and CDR2 are MDHEN and SYDVKM. The V end was cut by 8 bases, the J end by 0 bases, with 20 bases between.

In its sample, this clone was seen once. The CDR3 region is CASKDGNTEAFF. The CDR3 coding sequence is TGTGCCAGCAAGGACGGGAACACTGAAGCTTTCTTT. The V and J genes are TRBV28 and TRBJ1-1, with D uncertain. The germline gives CDR1 MDHEN, CDR2 SYDVKM. The CDR3 spans 12 residues. Trimming cost V 7 bases and J 1 base, with 7 bases left between them.

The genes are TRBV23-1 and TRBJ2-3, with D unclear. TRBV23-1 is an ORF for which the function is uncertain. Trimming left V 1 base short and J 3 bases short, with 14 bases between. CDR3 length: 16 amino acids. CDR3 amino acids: CASSQFWPSSTDTQYF. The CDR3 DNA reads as TGCGCCAGCAGTCAATTTTGGCCAAGTAGTACAGATACGCAGTATTTT.

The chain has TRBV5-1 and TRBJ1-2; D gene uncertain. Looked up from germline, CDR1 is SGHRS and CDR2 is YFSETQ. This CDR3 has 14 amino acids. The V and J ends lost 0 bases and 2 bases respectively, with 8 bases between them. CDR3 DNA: TGCGCCAGCAGCTTGGATCTGGGAAACTATGGCTACACCTTC. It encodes CASSLDLGNYGYTF.

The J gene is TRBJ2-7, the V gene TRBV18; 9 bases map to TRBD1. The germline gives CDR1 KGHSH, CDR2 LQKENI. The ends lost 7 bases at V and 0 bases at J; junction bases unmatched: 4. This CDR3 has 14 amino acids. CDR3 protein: CASCPGQGSYEQYF. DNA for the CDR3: TGTGCCAGCTGCCCGGGACAGGGCTCCTACGAGCAGTACTTC.

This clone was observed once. CDR3 nucleotides: TGTGCCAGCAGTGCCGACAGGGGTCAGTACTTC. The encoded protein is CASSADRGQYF. This chain uses TRBV6-1 with TRBJ2-5; 8 positions agree with TRBD1. This CDR3 spans 11 amino acids. J gave up 11 bases and V 4 bases, and 3 bases lay outside the gene matches. CDR1 is MNHNS and CDR2 is SASEGT in the germline V gene.

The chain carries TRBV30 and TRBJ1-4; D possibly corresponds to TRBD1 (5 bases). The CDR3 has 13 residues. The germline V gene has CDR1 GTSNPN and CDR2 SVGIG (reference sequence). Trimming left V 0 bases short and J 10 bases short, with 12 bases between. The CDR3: CAWSVQVHGKLFF. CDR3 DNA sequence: TGTGCCTGGAGTGTACAGGTACACGGAAAACTGTTTTTT.

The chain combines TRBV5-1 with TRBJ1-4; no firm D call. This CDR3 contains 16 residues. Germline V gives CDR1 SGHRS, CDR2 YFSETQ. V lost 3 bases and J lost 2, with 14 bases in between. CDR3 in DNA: TGCGCCAGCAGCTCCCTCGGGTCTCGCACTAATGAAAAACTGTTTTTT. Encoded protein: CASSSLGSRTNEKLFF.

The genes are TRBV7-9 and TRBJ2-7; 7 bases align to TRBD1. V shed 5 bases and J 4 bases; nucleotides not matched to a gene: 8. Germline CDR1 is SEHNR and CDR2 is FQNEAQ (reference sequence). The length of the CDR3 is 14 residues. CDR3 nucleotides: TGTGCCAGCAGCCGAGGGGGCACTCTATACGAGCAGTACTTC. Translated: CASSRGGTLYEQYF.

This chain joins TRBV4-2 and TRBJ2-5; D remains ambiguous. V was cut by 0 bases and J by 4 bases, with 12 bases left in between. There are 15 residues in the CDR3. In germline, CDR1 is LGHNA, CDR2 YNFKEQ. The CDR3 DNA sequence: TGTGCCAGCAGCCAAGATCGAACGACCCCAGAGACCCAGTACTTC. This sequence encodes CASSQDRTTPETQYF.